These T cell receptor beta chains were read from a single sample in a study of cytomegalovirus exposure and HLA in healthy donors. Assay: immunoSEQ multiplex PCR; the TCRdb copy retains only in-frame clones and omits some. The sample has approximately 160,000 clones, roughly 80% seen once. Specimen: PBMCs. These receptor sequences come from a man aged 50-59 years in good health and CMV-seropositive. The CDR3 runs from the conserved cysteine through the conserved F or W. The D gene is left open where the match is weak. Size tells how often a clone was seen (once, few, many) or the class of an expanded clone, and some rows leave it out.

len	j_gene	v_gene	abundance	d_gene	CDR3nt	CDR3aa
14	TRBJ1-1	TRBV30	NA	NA	TGTGCCTGGAGTGGAGGCGCTCTGAACACTGAAGCTTTCTTT	CAWSGGALNTEAFF
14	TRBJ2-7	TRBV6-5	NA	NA	TGTGCCAGCAGCCCGGCCGGGTCTCTCTACGAGCAGTACTTC	CASSPAGSLYEQYF
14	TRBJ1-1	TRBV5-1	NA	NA	TGCGCCAGCAGCTTGACAGGGTCCAACACTGAAGCTTTCTTT	CASSLTGSNTEAFF
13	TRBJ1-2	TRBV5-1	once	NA	TGCGCCAGCACCCACGGGGAGGACTATGGCTACACCTTC	CASTHGEDYGYTF
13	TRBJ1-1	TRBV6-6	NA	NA	TGTGCCAGCAGTCGGTTGGGGGGCACTGAAGCTTTCTTT	CASSRLGGTEAFF
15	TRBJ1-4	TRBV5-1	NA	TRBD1	TGCGCCAGCAGCTTGAAGGGGGCTTTGGGTGAAAAACTGTTTTTT	CASSLKGALGEKLFF
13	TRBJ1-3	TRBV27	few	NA	TGTGCCAGCAGTTTACGTTCGGGAAACACCATATATTTT	CASSLRSGNTIYF
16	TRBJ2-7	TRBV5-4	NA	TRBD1	TGTGCCAGCAGCTTGGCGCCAGGACAGGGTCCCTACGAGCAGTACTTC	CASSLAPGQGPYEQYF
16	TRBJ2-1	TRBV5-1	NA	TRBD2	TGCGCCAGCAGCTTGGCCGGCGGGGGGCCCTACAATGAGCAGTTCTTC	CASSLAGGGPYNEQFF
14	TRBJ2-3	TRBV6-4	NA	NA	TGTGCCAGCAGCCTCGGAGCTAGCACAGATACGCAGTATTTT	CASSLGASTDTQYF
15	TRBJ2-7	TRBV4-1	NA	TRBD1	TGCGCCAGCAGCCCCTTTCGGGACAGCTCCTACGAGCAGTACTTC	CASSPFRDSSYEQYF
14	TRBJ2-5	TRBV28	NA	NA	TGTGCCAGCAGTTTAAGAGTTGGCGGCGAGACCCAGTACTTC	CASSLRVGGETQYF
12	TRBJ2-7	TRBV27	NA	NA	TGTGCCAGCAGTTTAGGGGGGTCCCTTGTTTACTTC	CASSLGGSLVYF
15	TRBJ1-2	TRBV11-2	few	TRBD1	TGTGCCAGCAGCTTAGAGGGGACAGGGATTCGGGGCTACACCTTC	CASSLEGTGIRGYTF